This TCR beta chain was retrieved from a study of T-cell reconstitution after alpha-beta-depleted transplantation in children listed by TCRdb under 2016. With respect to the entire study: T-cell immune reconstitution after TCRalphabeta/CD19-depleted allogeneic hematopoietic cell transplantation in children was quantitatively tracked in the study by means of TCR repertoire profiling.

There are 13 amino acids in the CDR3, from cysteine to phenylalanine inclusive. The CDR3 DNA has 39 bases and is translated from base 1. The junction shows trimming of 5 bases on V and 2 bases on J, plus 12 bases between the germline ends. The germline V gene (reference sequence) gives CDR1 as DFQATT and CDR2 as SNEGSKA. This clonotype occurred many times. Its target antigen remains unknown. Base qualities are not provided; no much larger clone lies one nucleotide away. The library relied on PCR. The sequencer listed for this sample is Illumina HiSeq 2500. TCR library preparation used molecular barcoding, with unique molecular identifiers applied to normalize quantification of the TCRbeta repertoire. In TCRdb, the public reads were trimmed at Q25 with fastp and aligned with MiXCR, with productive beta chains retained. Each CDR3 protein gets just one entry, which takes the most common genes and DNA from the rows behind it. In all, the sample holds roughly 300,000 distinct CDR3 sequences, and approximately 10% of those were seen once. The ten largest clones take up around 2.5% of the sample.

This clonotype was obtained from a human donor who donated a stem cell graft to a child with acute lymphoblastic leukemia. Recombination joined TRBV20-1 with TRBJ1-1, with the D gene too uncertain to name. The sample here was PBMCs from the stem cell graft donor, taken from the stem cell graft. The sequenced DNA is TGCAGTGCTCAACGATTGCAAAACACTGAAGCTTTCTTT. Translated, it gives CSAQRLQNTEAFF.